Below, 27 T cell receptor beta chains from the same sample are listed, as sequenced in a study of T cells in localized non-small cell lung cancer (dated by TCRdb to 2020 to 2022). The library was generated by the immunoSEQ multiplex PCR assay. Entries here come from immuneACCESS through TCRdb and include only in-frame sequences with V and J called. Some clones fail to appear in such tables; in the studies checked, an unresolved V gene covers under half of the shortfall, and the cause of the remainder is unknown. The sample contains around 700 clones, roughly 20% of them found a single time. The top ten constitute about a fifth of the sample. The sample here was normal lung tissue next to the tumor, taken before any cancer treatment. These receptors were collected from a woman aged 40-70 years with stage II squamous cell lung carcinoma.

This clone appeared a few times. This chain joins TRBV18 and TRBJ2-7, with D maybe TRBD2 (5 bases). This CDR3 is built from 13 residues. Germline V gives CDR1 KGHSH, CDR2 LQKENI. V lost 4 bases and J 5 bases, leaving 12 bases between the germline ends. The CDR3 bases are TGTGCCAGCTCACAACAAGTCGGGGACGAGCAGTACGTC. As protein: CASSQQVGDEQYV.

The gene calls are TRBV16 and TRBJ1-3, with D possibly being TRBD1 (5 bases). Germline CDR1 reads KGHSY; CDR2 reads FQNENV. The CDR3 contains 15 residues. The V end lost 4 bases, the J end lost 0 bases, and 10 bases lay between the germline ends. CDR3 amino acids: CASSPPDISGNTIYF. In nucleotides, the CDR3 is TGTGCCAGCAGCCCCCCGGACATCTCTGGAAACACCATATATTTT.

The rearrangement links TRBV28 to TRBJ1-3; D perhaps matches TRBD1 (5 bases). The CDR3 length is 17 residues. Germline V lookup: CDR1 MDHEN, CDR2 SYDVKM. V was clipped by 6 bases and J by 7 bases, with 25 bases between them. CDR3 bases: TGTGCCAGCAGGGGACTAGGGGAGGTTACGATTAGGAACACCATATATTTT. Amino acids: CASRGLGEVTIRNTIYF.

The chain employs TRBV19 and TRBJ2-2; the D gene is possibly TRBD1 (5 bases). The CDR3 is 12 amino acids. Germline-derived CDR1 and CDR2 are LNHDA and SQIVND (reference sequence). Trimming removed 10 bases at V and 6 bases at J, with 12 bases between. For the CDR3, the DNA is TGTGCCACAAAAGGGGCCCCCGGGGAGCTGTTTTTT. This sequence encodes CATKGAPGELFF.

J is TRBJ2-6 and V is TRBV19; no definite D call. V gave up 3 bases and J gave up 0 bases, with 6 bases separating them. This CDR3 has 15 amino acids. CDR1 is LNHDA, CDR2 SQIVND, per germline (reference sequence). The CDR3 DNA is TGTGCCAGTAGTATCACCCGCTCTGGGGCCAACGTCCTGACTTTC. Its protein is CASSITRSGANVLTF.

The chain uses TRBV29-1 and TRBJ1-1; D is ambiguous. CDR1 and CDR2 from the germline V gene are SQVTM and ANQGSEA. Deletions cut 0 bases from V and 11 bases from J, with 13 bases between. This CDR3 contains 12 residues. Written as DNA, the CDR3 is TGCAGCGTTGAAGAAACAAGGGCGGGGGCTTTCTTT. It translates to CSVEETRAGAFF.

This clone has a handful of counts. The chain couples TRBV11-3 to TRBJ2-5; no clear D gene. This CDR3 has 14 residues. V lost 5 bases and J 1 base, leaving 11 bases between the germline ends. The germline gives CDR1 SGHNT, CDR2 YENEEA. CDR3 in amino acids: CASSVKGLQETQYF. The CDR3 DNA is TGTGCCAGCAGCGTAAAGGGCCTCCAAGAGACCCAGTACTTC. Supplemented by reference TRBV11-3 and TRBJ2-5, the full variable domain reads EAGVVQSPRYKIIEKKQPVAFWCNPISGHNTLYWYLQNLGQGPELLIRYENEEAVDDSQLPKDRFSAERLKGVDSTLKIQPAELGDSAVYLCASSVKGLQETQYFGPGTRLLVL.

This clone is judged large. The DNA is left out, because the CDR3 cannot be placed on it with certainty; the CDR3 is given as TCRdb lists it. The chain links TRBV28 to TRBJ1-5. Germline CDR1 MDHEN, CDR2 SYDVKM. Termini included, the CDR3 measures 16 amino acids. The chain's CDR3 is CASSWDLWEWNQPQHF.

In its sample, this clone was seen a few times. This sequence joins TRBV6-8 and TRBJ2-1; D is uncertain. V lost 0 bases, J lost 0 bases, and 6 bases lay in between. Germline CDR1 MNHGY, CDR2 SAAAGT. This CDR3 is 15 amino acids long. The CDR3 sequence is CASSYSRSSYNEQFF. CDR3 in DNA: TGTGCCAGCAGTTACTCTAGGAGCTCCTACAATGAGCAGTTCTTC.

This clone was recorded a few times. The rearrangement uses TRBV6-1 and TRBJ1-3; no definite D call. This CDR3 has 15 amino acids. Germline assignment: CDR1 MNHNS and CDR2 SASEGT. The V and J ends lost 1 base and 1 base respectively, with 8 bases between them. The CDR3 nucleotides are TGTGCCAGCAGTGAAGTAGGTGAATCTGGAAACACCATATATTTT. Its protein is CASSEVGESGNTIYF.

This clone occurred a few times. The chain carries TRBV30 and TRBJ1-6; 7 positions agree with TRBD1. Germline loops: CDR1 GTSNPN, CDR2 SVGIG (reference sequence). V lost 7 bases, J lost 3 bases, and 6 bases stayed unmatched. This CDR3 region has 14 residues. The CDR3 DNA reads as TGTGCCTCCACCCGGGACAGCTATAATTCACCCCTCCACTTT. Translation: CASTRDSYNSPLHF.

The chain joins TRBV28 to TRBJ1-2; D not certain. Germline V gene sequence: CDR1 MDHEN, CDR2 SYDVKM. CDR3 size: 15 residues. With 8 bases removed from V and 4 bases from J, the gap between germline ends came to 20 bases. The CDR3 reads CASFGVQTPFYGYTF. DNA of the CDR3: TGTGCCAGCTTTGGGGTTCAGACCCCCTTCTATGGCTACACCTTC.

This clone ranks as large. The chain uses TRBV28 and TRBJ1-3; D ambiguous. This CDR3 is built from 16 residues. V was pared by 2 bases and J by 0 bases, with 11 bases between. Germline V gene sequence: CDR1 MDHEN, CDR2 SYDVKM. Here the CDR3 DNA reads TGTGCCAGCAGTTTAGAGGGCTGGGGCTCTGGAAACACCATATATTTT. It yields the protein CASSLEGWGSGNTIYF.

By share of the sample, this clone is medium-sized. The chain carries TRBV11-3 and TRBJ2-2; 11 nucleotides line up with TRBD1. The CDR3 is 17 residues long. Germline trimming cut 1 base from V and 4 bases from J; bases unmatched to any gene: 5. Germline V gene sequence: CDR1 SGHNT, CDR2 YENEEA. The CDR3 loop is CASSLGAGQGVTGELFF. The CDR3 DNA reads TGTGCCAGCAGCTTAGGTGCGGGACAGGGGGTCACCGGGGAGCTGTTTTTT.

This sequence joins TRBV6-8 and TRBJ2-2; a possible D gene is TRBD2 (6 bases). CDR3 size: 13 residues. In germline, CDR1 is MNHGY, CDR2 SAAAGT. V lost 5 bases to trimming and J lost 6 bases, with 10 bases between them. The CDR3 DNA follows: TGTGCCAGCAGTAACCGACTAGCCGGGGAGCTGTTTTTT. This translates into CASSNRLAGELFF.

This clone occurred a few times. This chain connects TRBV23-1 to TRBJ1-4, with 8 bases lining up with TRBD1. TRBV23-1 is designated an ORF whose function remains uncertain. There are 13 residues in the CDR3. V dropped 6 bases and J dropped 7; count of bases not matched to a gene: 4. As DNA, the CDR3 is TGCGCCAGCAGCGTCGACAGGGGTGAAAAACTGTTTTTT. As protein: CASSVDRGEKLFF.

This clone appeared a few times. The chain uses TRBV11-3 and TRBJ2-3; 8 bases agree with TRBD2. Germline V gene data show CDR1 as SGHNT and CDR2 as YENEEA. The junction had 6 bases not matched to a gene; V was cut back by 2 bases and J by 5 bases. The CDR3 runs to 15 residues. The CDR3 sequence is CASSLKAGVVDTQYF. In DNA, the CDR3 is TGTGCCAGCAGCTTAAAAGCGGGGGTGGTAGATACGCAGTATTTT.

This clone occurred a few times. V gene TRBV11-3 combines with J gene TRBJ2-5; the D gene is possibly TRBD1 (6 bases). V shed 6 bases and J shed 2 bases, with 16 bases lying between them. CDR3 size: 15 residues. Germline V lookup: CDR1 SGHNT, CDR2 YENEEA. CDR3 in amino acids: CASRFSGTFQETQYF. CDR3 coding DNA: TGTGCCAGCAGATTTTCCGGGACATTTCAAGAGACCCAGTACTTC. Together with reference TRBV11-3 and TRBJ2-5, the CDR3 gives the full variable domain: EAGVVQSPRYKIIEKKQPVAFWCNPISGHNTLYWYLQNLGQGPELLIRYENEEAVDDSQLPKDRFSAERLKGVDSTLKIQPAELGDSAVYLCASRFSGTFQETQYFGPGTRLLVL.

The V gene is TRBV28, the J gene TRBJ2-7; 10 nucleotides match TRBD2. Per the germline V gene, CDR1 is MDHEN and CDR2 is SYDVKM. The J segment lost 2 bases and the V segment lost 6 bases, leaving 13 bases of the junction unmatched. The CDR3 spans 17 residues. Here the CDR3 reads CASSPGYGLAVAYEQYV. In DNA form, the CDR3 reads TGTGCCAGCAGCCCGGGGTACGGACTAGCGGTGGCCTACGAGCAGTACGTC.

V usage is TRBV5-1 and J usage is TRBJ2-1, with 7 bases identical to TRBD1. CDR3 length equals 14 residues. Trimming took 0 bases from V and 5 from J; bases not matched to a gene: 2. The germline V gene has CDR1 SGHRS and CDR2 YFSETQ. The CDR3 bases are TGCGCCAGCAGCTTGGAAGGGGGCCACAATGAGCAGTTCTTC. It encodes CASSLEGGHNEQFF.

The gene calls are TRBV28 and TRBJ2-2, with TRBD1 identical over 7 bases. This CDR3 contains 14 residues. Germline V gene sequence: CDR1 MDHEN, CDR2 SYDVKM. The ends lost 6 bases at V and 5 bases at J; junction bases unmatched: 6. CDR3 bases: TGTGCCAGCAGCCGACAGGGCCTAACCGGGGAGCTGTTTTTT. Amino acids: CASSRQGLTGELFF.

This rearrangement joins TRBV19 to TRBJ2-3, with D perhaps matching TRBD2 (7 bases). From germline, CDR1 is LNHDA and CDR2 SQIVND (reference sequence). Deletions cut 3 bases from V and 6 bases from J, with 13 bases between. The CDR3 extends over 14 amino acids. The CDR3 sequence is CASSMGGGVDTQYF. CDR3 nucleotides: TGTGCCAGTAGTATGGGCGGGGGCGTGGATACGCAGTATTTT.

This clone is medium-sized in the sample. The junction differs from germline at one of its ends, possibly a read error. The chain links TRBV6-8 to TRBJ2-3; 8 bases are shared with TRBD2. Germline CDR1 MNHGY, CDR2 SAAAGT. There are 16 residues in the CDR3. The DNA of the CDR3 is TGTGCCATCAGTGCATCGGCTAGCGGGCGTACAGATACGCAGTATTTT. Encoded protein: CAISASASGRTDTQYF.

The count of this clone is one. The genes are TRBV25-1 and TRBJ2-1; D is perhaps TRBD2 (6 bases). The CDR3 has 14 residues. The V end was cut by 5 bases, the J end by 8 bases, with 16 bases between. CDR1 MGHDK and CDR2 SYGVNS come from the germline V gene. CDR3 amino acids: CASSPQAEGDEQFF. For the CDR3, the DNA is TGTGCCAGCAGTCCCCAGGCGGAGGGCGATGAGCAGTTCTTC.

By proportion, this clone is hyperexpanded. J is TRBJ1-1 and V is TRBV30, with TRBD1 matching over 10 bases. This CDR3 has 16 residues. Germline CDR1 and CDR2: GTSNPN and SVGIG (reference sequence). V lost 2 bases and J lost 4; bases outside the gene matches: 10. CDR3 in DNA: TGTGCCTGGAGTTCTGGGGACGGACAGGGGGGCACTGAAGCTTTCTTT. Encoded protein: CAWSSGDGQGGTEAFF.

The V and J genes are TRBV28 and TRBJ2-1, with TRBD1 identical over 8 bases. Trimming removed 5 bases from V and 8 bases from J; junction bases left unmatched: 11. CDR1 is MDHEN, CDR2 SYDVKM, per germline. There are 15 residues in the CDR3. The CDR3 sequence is CASSASRGRVDEQFF. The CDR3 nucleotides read TGTGCCAGCAGTGCGTCCAGGGGGCGCGTCGATGAGCAGTTCTTC.

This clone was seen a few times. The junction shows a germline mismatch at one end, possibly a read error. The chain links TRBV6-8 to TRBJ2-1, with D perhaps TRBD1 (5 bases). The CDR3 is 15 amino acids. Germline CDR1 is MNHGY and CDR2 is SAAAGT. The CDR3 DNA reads TGTGCCAGCAGTGACTCGGAAGGGGCGTTGGATGAGCAGTTCTTC. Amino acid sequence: CASSDSEGALDEQFF.